These 8 T cell receptor beta chains came from one sample sequenced in a study of OX40 agonist ivuxolimab in advanced cancers. Measured with immunoSEQ multiplex PCR; TCRdb has only the in-frame clones, and not every one. This sample has 82,000 or so clones, with about 85% found just once. Sequencing was performed on CD4+ or CD8+ T cells sorted from blood, taken in a trial of the OX40 agonist ivuxolimab. Receptor source: an adult with an advanced solid tumor such as melanoma, head and neck, liver or kidney cancer.

The chain is built from TRBV5-1 and TRBJ2-5; 7 positions match TRBD1. Germline V gene data show CDR1 as SGHRS and CDR2 as YFSETQ. This CDR3 has 17 amino acids. Unmatched junction bases numbered 12, after V lost 2 bases and J lost 2 bases. The CDR3 sequence: CASSFFTGTALQETQYF. In nucleotides, the CDR3 is TGCGCCAGCAGCTTCTTTACCGGGACAGCCTTGCAAGAGACCCAGTACTTC.

The V call is TRBV19, the J call TRBJ1-1; D possibly corresponds to TRBD1 (6 bases). Germline lookup yields CDR1 LNHDA and CDR2 SQIVND (reference sequence). The V end lost 11 bases, the J end lost 3 bases, and 25 bases lay between the germline ends. This CDR3 has 16 amino acids. CDR3 coding DNA: TGTGCCGGTACATTTCATTACAGGGTGGGGGACACTGAAGCTTTCTTT. Translation: CAGTFHYRVGDTEAFF.

The chain links TRBV7-3 to TRBJ1-5; unclear D gene. Germline loops: CDR1 SGHTA, CDR2 FQGTGA. Trimming pared 2 bases from V and 5 bases from J, leaving 7 bases between. This CDR3 spans 13 amino acids. The CDR3 spells CASSLVDDQPQHF. The CDR3 nucleotides are TGTGCCAGCAGCTTAGTTGACGATCAGCCCCAGCATTTT.

The chain joins TRBV10-3 to TRBJ2-5; D ambiguous. The germline CDR1 and CDR2 sequences are ENHRY and SYGVKD. Trimming shortened V by 3 bases and J by 2 bases, and 10 bases separated the two germline ends. CDR3 length: 14 residues. In DNA form, the CDR3 reads TGTGCCATCAGTGAAAGCAAGGGACAAGAGACCCAGTACTTC. Residues: CAISESKGQETQYF.

The V call is TRBV7-2, the J call TRBJ2-5; D gene ambiguous. Germline CDR1 SGHTA, CDR2 FQGNSA. This CDR3 has 14 amino acids. Trimming pared 1 base from V and 5 bases from J, leaving 11 bases between. Here the CDR3 DNA reads TGTGCCAGCAGCTTAGACATGGGTAGGGAGACCCAGTACTTC. It yields the protein CASSLDMGRETQYF.

There are a few counts of this clone. V usage is TRBV6-5 and J usage is TRBJ2-5; D not resolved. V lost 6 bases to trimming and J lost 4 bases, with 12 bases between them. This CDR3 contains 13 residues. The V gene's germline CDR1 is MNHEY and CDR2 SVGAGI. The CDR3 loop reads CASRKTAPETQYF. The CDR3 nucleotides are TGTGCCAGCAGAAAGACGGCCCCAGAGACCCAGTACTTC.

This clone was observed a single time. V gene TRBV29-1 combines with J gene TRBJ1-2; possibly TRBD1 for D (5 bases). Trimming pared 0 bases from V and 4 bases from J, leaving 15 bases between. This CDR3 is built from 15 residues. Germline CDR1 reads SQVTM; CDR2 reads ANQGSEA. The CDR3 protein is CSVEDRRGFSYGYTF. CDR3 DNA sequence: TGCAGCGTTGAAGATCGGCGGGGGTTCAGCTATGGCTACACCTTC.

This clone was detected only once. The chain links TRBV30 to TRBJ1-1, with 8 nucleotides matching TRBD1. The CDR3 has 15 amino acids. With 3 bases clipped from V and 3 bases from J, the junction kept 9 bases outside the gene matches. The germline V gene has CDR1 GTSNPN and CDR2 SVGIG (reference sequence). In DNA form, the CDR3 reads TGTGCCTGGAGGGTCACCGGGACAGGCTACACTGAAGCTTTCTTT. Amino acids: CAWRVTGTGYTEAFF. Full variable domain (remainder filled in from reference TRBV30 and TRBJ1-1): SQTIHQWPATLVQPVGSPLSLECTVEGTSNPNLYWYRQAAGRGLQLLFYSVGIGQISSEVPQNLSASRPQDRQFILSSKKLLLSDSGFYLCAWRVTGTGYTEAFFGQGTRLTVV.